This entry features one T cell receptor (beta chain) sequence. These data come from a study of blood T cell repertoires in COVID-19. Study in general: Sites across the United States, Italy and Spain contributed samples from acute and convalescent COVID-19. The cDNA or gDNA used as material had been derived from T cells, B-cell-depleted T cells, or PBMCs.

Germline CDR1 MNHEY, CDR2 SMNVEV (reference sequence). The CDR3 is made up of 15 amino acids. Trimming pared 7 bases from V and 2 bases from J, leaving 17 bases between. Methods used by the authors: It was from reference gene primer amplification that nucleated cell counts were estimated. TCRdb's copy holds only in-frame clones and misses some; the assay was immunoSEQ multiplex PCR. Clone size and V and J calls were adopted from that table, with D and trimming inferred from the DNA. The sample carries more than 65,000 clones, roughly three quarters recorded once. The sequence was obtained from a woman aged 55 to 70 with acute or convalescent COVID-19. The J gene is TRBJ1-1, the V gene TRBV27; D uncertain. The sequenced material came from peripheral blood. This CDR3 reads CASTPTTGFNTEAFF. DNA for the CDR3: TGTGCCAGCACGCCTACCACCGGGTTCAACACTGAAGCTTTCTTT.